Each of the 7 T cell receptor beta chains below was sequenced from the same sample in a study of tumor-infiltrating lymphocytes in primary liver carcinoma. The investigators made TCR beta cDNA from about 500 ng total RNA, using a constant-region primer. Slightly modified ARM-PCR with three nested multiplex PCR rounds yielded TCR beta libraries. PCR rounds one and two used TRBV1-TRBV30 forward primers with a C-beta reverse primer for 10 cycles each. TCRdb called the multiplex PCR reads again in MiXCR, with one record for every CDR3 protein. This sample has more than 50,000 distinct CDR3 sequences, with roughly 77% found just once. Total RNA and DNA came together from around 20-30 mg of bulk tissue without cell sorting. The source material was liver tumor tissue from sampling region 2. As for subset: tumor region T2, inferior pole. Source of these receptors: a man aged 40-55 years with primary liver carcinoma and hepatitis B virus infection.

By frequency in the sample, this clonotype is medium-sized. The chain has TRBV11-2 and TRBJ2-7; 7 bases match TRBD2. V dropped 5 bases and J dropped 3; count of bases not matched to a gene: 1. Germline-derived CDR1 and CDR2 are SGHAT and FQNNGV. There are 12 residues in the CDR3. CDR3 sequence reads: CASSPGGYEQYF. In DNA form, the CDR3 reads TGTGCCAGCAGCCCGGGGGGCTACGAGCAGTACTTC.

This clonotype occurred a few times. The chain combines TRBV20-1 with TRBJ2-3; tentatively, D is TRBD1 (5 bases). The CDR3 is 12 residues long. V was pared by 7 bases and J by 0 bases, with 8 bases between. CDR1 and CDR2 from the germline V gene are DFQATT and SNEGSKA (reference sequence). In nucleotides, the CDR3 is TGCAGTGGGAGACAGAGCACAGATACGCAGTATTTT. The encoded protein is CSGRQSTDTQYF.

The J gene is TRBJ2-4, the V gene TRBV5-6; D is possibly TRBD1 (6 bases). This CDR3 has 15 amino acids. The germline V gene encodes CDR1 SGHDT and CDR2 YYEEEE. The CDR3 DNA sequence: TGTACAAGCAGCCTGTTAGGGGGATTAGGAAACATTCAGTACTTC. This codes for CTSSLLGGLGNIQYF.

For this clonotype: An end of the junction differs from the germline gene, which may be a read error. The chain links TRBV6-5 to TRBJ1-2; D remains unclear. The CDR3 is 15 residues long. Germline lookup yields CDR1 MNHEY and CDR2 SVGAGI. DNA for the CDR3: TGTGGCAGCGGTTACTCGAGTCGGGTTTGGTCAGGCTACACCTTC. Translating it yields CGSGYSSRVWSGYTF.

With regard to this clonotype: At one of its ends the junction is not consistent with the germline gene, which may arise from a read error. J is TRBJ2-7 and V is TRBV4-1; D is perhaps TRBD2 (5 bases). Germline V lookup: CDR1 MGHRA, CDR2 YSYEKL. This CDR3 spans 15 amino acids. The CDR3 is CASSRELASTSEQYF. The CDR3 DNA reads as TGTGCCAGCAGCCGGGAATTAGCATCCACATCTGAGCAGTACTTC.

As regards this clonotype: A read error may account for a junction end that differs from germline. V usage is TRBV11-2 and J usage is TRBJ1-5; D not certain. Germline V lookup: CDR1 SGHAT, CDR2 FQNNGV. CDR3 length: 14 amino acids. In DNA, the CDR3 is TGTGCCAGCAGCACCGGACGGTTTCTCGAGCCCCAACGTTTT. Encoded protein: CASSTGRFLEPQRF.

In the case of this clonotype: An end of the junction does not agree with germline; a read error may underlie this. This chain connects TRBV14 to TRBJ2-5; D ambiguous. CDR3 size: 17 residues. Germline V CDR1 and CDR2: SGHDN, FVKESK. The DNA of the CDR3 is TGTGCCAGCGGCCAAGACCACGTCCCGAAGTTCCAAGAGACCCAGTACTTC. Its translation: CASGQDHVPKFQETQYF.